Listed below are T cell receptor beta chains from one sample, sequenced in a study of T cells expressing NK-cell markers. TCRdb re-called the 5' RACE reads and shows each CDR3 protein once, DNA omitted. The table lists 400,000 to 550,000 distinct CDR3 sequences. Input material: blood T cells: a sorted CD56 or NKG2C T cell subset, CD4+ or CD8+ T cells, or bulk PBMC T cells (not recorded which). Receptors originate from a woman between 18 and 75 years old in good health. Each CDR3 is given with its conserved first and last residue.

V gene	J gene	CDR3 protein
TRBV10-2	TRBJ2-3	CASSWTSGIADTQYF
TRBV15	TRBJ2-1	CATSPGQSSYNEQFF
TRBV29-1	TRBJ2-7	CSAGGAGAKTYEQYF
TRBV7-2	TRBJ1-1	CASPGAISDTEAFF
TRBV5-4	TRBJ2-7	CASSPRQASVSEQYF
TRBV7-6	TRBJ2-1	CASSQSFLLAGNEQFF
TRBV9	TRBJ1-2	CASSVARSYAF
TRBV18	TRBJ2-5	CASSPVIGLGQDETQYF
TRBV27	TRBJ2-3	CASSLTGQGADTQYF
TRBV7-2	TRBJ2-5	CASSPRQGPQETQYF
TRBV27	TRBJ2-7	CASKSGDVYEQYF
TRBV7-2	TRBJ2-3	CASSLYGGRPDTQYF
TRBV7-9	TRBJ2-1	CASSKLASAYNEQFF
TRBV18	TRBJ1-2	CASSPLDSHGYTF
TRBV5-1	TRBJ2-1	CASSSLAEAYNEQFF
TRBV20-1	TRBJ1-4	CSAGGSGNEKLFF
TRBV20-1	TRBJ2-1	CIPRLAPYNEQFF
TRBV6-2/TRBV6-3	TRBJ2-7	CASSHTTVYEQYF
TRBV20-1	TRBJ1-1	CSAPKDLNTEAFF
TRBV14	TRBJ1-1	CASSDEPQGRTEAFF
TRBV28	TRBJ1-2	CASREGVRNGYTF
TRBV20-1	TRBJ2-1	CSAATSGEDEQFF
TRBV12-3/TRBV12-4	TRBJ2-7	CASRDTSGYEQYF
TRBV6-5	TRBJ2-2	CASSYRDRVGTGELFF
TRBV7-9	TRBJ2-3	CASSPYRGPDTQYF
TRBV6-2/TRBV6-3	TRBJ2-1	CASSYWGNPGRNEQFF
TRBV2	TRBJ2-1	CASSEGGYYNEQFF
TRBV4-2	TRBJ2-3	CASSPRSSTDTQYF
TRBV6-1	TRBJ2-1	CASSERLAYNEQFF
TRBV6-1	TRBJ2-7	CASSPLAGPWEQYF
TRBV19	TRBJ2-3	CASRRTGGTSTDTQYF
TRBV19	TRBJ1-1	CASSIGIVQHEAFF
TRBV12-3/TRBV12-4	TRBJ2-7	CASSLGQPMMYEQYF
TRBV19	TRBJ2-2	CASTSARPETTGELFF
TRBV29-1	TRBJ2-3	CSASAGSTDTQYF
TRBV5-1	TRBJ2-1	CASSLGETRRSVEQFF
TRBV6-5	TRBJ1-2	CASRPQGRGYTF
TRBV11-1	TRBJ2-1	CASSRTRLAGAPGNEQFF
TRBV25-1	TRBJ2-3	CASSDGGSNTQYF
TRBV30	TRBJ2-7	CAWTKVGPYEQYF
TRBV9	TRBJ2-7	CASSVEGREGPYEQYF
TRBV7-8	TRBJ2-1	CASILQGAHNEQFF
TRBV4-3	TRBJ2-1	CASSQEIWDRYNEQFF
TRBV6-1	TRBJ2-1	CASRETVFSYNEQFF
TRBV20-1	TRBJ2-7	CSARPGGQGAYEQYF
TRBV7-2	TRBJ2-2	CASSLGLRRELFF
TRBV7-3	TRBJ2-1	CASSPISVSYNEQFF
TRBV5-6	TRBJ2-1	CASSWGPTGQFF
TRBV6-4	TRBJ2-2	CASSDSLAGENTGELFF
TRBV4-3	TRBJ2-2	CASSQSPNTGELFF